The clone carrying this T cell receptor (beta chain) was detected many times. CDR3 size: 15 residues. Trimming cost V 6 bases and J 7 bases; bases outside gene matches: 6. TCR beta CDR3 regions were amplified from RNA transcripts. TCR CDR3 regions were first amplified by RT-PCR with HTBI primers. TCRdb re-called the multiplex PCR reads with MiXCR, one entry per CDR3 protein. The repertoire holds around 500,000 distinct CDR3 sequences, with 13% to 15% as singletons. The data stem from a study of T cells in Graves' hyperthyroidism and ophthalmopathy. In making diagnoses, clinical symptoms, serum thyroxine and TRAb, thyroid ultrasound and orbital computed tomography were all used.

This receptor was taken from a woman aged 18-29 years with Graves' hyperthyroidism. The sample consisted of blood. V is TRBV12-3 or TRBV12-4 and J is TRBJ2-1, with TRBD2 matching 13 bases. CDR3 residues: CASSTGTSGTNEQFF. The CDR3 region has the DNA TGTGCCAGCAGCACCGGGACTAGCGGGACGAATGAGCAGTTCTTC.